Each of the 25 T cell receptor beta chains below was sequenced from the same sample in a study of Tregs in tolerant kidney transplant recipients. The assay was immunoSEQ multiplex PCR, and TCRdb's table has in-frame clones only and misses some. The repertoire has over 50,000 clones, around 85% of them found once; the top ten carry 2.1%. The sequences come from Tregs from blood, collected before the transplant. Source of these receptors: a human donor who received a combined kidney and bone marrow transplant.

The chain combines TRBV5-1 with TRBJ1-5; tentatively, D is TRBD1 (6 bases). V was cut by 4 bases and J by 7 bases, with 18 bases left in between. Per germline, CDR1 SGHRS and CDR2 YFSETQ. This CDR3 contains 15 residues. The CDR3 coding sequence is TGCGCCAGCAGCCTCTTGCCGGGGGCGGGACAGCCCCAGCATTTT. Protein sequence: CASSLLPGAGQPQHF.

The chain uses TRBV5-1 and TRBJ2-3, with 9 bases that match TRBD1. Germline trimming cut 4 bases from V and 4 bases from J; bases unmatched to any gene: 4. The CDR3 covers 14 residues. Germline V CDR1 and CDR2: SGHRS, YFSETQ. The CDR3 bases are TGCGCCAGCAGCGTGGACAGGGGCCCAGATACGCAGTATTTT. Its protein product is CASSVDRGPDTQYF.

J is TRBJ2-2 and V is TRBV10-3, with 8 nucleotides matching TRBD2. In germline, CDR1 is ENHRY, CDR2 SYGVKD. CDR3 length equals 16 residues. The J segment lost 4 bases and the V segment lost 2 bases, leaving 6 bases of the junction unmatched. The CDR3 region is CAISELGGGTTGELFF. Written as DNA, the CDR3 is TGTGCCATCAGTGAGCTTGGCGGGGGGACCACCGGGGAGCTGTTTTTT.

This rearrangement joins TRBV10-2 to TRBJ2-1; 7 bases are shared with TRBD1. There are 14 residues in the CDR3. Looked up from germline, CDR1 is WSHSY and CDR2 is SAAADI. Trimming cost V 8 bases and J 0 bases; bases outside gene matches: 4. CDR3 sequence reads: CASSQGSSYNEQFF. The CDR3 DNA reads TGCGCCAGCTCACAGGGGAGCTCCTACAATGAGCAGTTCTTC.

This clone turned up a few times. The chain combines TRBV19 with TRBJ2-3; TRBD2 aligns across 10 bases. Germline CDR1 LNHDA, CDR2 SQIVND (reference sequence). The junction had 9 bases not matched to a gene; V was cut back by 9 bases and J by 6 bases. The CDR3 consists of 14 residues. CDR3 in DNA: TGTGCCAGCAGAAGCGGGAGGGCCCTCGATACGCAGTATTTT. It yields the protein CASRSGRALDTQYF.

CDR3 coding DNA: TGCGCCAGCAGCCAGGGACAGGGTGGCCACGAGCAGTACTTC. It codes for CASSQGQGGHEQYF. The chain recombines TRBV5-1 with TRBJ2-7; 9 bases fit TRBD1. Trimming took 4 bases from V and 5 from J; bases not matched to a gene: 7. The germline V gene has CDR1 SGHRS and CDR2 YFSETQ. This CDR3 comprises 14 residues. The variable domain in full, with the rest retrieved from reference TRBV5-1 and TRBJ2-7, is KAGVTQTPRYLIKTRGQQVTLSCSPISGHRSVSWYQQTPGQGLQFLFEYFSETQRNKGNFPGRFSGRQFSNSRSEMNVSTLELGDSALYLCASSQGQGGHEQYFGPGTRLTVT.

The genes are TRBV6-5 and TRBJ1-1, with TRBD1 as a possible D gene (6 bases). Germline lookup yields CDR1 MNHEY and CDR2 SVGAGI. V lost 1 base to trimming and J lost 1 base, with 13 bases between them. This CDR3 is built from 16 residues. CDR3 bases: TGTGCCAGCAGTTACTGGGGGCCGGGGGCGAACACTGAAGCTTTCTTT. Translating gives CASSYWGPGANTEAFF.

The chain uses TRBV19 and TRBJ2-3; maybe TRBD1 (6 bases). CDR1 LNHDA and CDR2 SQIVND come from the germline V gene (reference sequence). The CDR3 runs to 16 residues. Trimming removed 3 bases at V and 2 bases at J, with 15 bases between. The DNA of the CDR3 is TGTGCCAGTAGTATGGGGGCAGGGACCTTCACAGATACGCAGTATTTT. It encodes CASSMGAGTFTDTQYF. The whole variable domain, remainder taken from reference TRBV19 and TRBJ2-3, is DGGITQSPKYLFRKEGQNVTLSCEQNLNHDAMYWYRQDPGQGLRLIYYSQIVNDFQKGDIAEGYSVSREKKESFPLTVTSAQKNPTAFYLCASSMGAGTFTDTQYFGPGTRLTVL.

The chain recombines TRBV28 with TRBJ2-7; TRBD1 might be the D (6 bases). The V end was cut by 1 base, the J end by 4 bases, with 11 bases between. CDR1 and CDR2 from the germline V gene are MDHEN and SYDVKM. The CDR3 is 14 residues long. The CDR3 DNA is TGTGCCAGCAGTTTATTAGGGCAGGGGTACGAGCAGTACTTC. Translation gives CASSLLGQGYEQYF.

This chain joins TRBV5-1 and TRBJ2-1; 10 nucleotides align to TRBD2. V gave up 0 bases and J gave up 6 bases; unmatched junction bases: 6. The CDR3 sequence is 16 residues long. Germline V gene lookup returns CDR1 SGHRS and CDR2 YFSETQ. The CDR3 DNA sequence: TGCGCCAGCAGCTTGGAACCTAGCGGGAGAGGCAATGAGCAGTTCTTC. Translating gives CASSLEPSGRGNEQFF.

The V call is TRBV18, the J call TRBJ1-5; TRBD1 matches 8 bases. V trimming: 6 bases; J trimming: 0 bases; junction bases outside the gene matches: 7. The CDR3 has 16 residues. In germline, CDR1 is KGHSH, CDR2 LQKENI. CDR3 sequence reads: CASSHDRGTSNQPQHF. CDR3 bases: TGTGCCAGCTCTCACGACAGGGGCACTAGCAATCAGCCCCAGCATTTT.

This rearrangement joins TRBV29-1 to TRBJ2-7; unclear D gene. CDR1 and CDR2 from the germline V gene are SQVTM and ANQGSEA. The CDR3 totals 13 residues. V was trimmed by 5 bases and J by 3 bases, leaving 14 bases between them. The CDR3 here is CSVIPDKNYEQYF. For the CDR3, the DNA is TGCAGCGTTATCCCCGACAAGAACTACGAGCAGTACTTC.

V usage is TRBV19 and J usage is TRBJ1-1, with no clear D. The V end was cut by 6 bases, the J end by 2 bases, with 13 bases between. There are 14 residues in the CDR3. Germline V gene sequence: CDR1 LNHDA, CDR2 SQIVND (reference sequence). The CDR3 protein is CASRVRLINTEAFF. The CDR3 DNA is TGTGCCAGTAGAGTCAGGTTGATTAACACTGAAGCTTTCTTT.

This rearrangement joins TRBV30 to TRBJ2-2; no firm D call. V was pared by 3 bases and J by 4 bases, with 15 bases between. Germline CDR1 and CDR2: GTSNPN and SVGIG (reference sequence). The CDR3 consists of 15 residues. The CDR3 coding sequence is TGTGCCTGGAGCCCCCGAGAATTTATCACCGGGGAGCTGTTTTTT. This encodes CAWSPREFITGELFF.

The V call is TRBV6-5, the J call TRBJ2-1; D unresolved. This CDR3 has 12 residues. The V and J ends lost 5 bases and 6 bases respectively, with 8 bases between them. In germline, CDR1 is MNHEY, CDR2 SVGAGI. The CDR3 is CASSPTINEQFF. The CDR3 DNA is TGTGCCAGCAGTCCCACAATCAATGAGCAGTTCTTC.

This clone came up once. This rearrangement joins TRBV29-1 to TRBJ2-7, with 8 bases lining up with TRBD2. The CDR3 length is 13 residues. V lost 3 bases, J lost 2 bases, and 3 bases stayed unmatched. Germline V CDR1 and CDR2: SQVTM, ANQGSEA. CDR3 amino acids: CSVDSGKAYEQYF. The CDR3 region has the DNA TGCAGCGTTGATAGCGGGAAAGCCTACGAGCAGTACTTC.

This clone was found a few times. Other DNA sequences in this specimen translate into the identical CDR3. The V and J genes are TRBV11-2 and TRBJ1-6; D remains ambiguous. The ends were cut back, 1 base at V and 7 bases at J, with 8 bases in the middle. CDR1 SGHAT and CDR2 FQNNGV come from the germline V gene. CDR3 length: 14 amino acids. DNA of the CDR3: TGTGCCAGCAGCTTAGGAGGTCTCAATTCACCCCTCCACTTT. Protein sequence: CASSLGGLNSPLHF. Full variable domain (missing parts from reference TRBV11-2 and TRBJ1-6): EAGVAQSPRYKIIEKRQSVAFWCNPISGHATLYWYQQILGQGPKLLIQFQNNGVVDDSQLPKDRFSAERLKGVDSTLKIQPAKLEDSAVYLCASSLGGLNSPLHFGNGTRLTVT.

The chain has TRBV19 and TRBJ2-2; 8 bases match TRBD1. V dropped 6 bases and J dropped 2; count of bases not matched to a gene: 2. The CDR3 is 14 amino acids. Germline V gene data show CDR1 as LNHDA and CDR2 as SQIVND (reference sequence). In DNA, the CDR3 is TGTGCCAGTAGCGGGACAGGAAACACCGGGGAGCTGTTTTTT. Translation gives CASSGTGNTGELFF. The full variable domain, in which reference TRBV19 and TRBJ2-2 provide the parts outside the CDR3, is DGGITQSPKYLFRKEGQNVTLSCEQNLNHDAMYWYRQDPGQGLRLIYYSQIVNDFQKGDIAEGYSVSREKKESFPLTVTSAQKNPTAFYLCASSGTGNTGELFFGEGSRLTVL.

J is TRBJ1-2 and V is TRBV28, with D maybe TRBD1 (6 bases). The germline V gene has CDR1 MDHEN and CDR2 SYDVKM. The CDR3 has 13 amino acids. The V gene lost 2 bases and the J gene lost 5 bases, with 9 bases spanning the gap. The CDR3 nucleotides are TGTGCCAGCAGTTTAAAGGGGGGGTATGGCTACACCTTC. Translating gives CASSLKGGYGYTF.

The chain is built from TRBV5-5 and TRBJ2-7, with TRBD2 as a possible D gene (6 bases). This CDR3 comprises 17 residues. Germline assignment: CDR1 SGHKS and CDR2 YYEKEE (reference sequence). Trimming cost V 3 bases and J 0 bases, with 19 bases left between them. The CDR3 loop reads CASSSTPRELNSYEQYF. DNA of the CDR3: TGTGCCAGCAGCTCCACCCCGCGGGAACTAAACTCCTACGAGCAGTACTTC.

The CDR3 DNA sequence: TGTGCCAGCAGTCCCGGTACTAATTCACCCCTCCACTTT. It translates to CASSPGTNSPLHF. The chain links TRBV2 to TRBJ1-6; the D is unclear. The CDR3 is made up of 13 amino acids. Germline V gene lookup returns CDR1 SNHLY and CDR2 FYNNEI. V was cut by 5 bases and J by 6 bases, with 8 bases left in between.

This clone was counted a few times. The V and J genes are TRBV4-3 and TRBJ1-6, with 12 bases matching TRBD1. The J segment lost 14 bases and the V segment lost 3 bases, leaving 14 bases of the junction unmatched. CDR3 length: 17 residues. Per germline, CDR1 LGHNA and CDR2 YSLEER. CDR3 bases: TGCGCCAGCAGCCAGACCGGGACAGGGGGCTTCCAGGACTCCCTCCACTTT. Protein product: CASSQTGTGGFQDSLHF.

This clone was recorded a few times. The chain employs TRBV13 and TRBJ2-1; 9 nucleotides line up with TRBD2. The length of the CDR3 is 17 residues. CDR1 is PRHDT, CDR2 FYEKMQ, per germline (reference sequence). V lost 7 bases to trimming and J lost 4 bases; unmatched junction nucleotides: 14. The CDR3 loop is CASTFSVTSGPYNEQFF. The CDR3 region has the DNA TGTGCCAGCACCTTTTCCGTTACTAGCGGGCCATACAATGAGCAGTTCTTC.

The chain recombines TRBV5-5 with TRBJ1-2; tentative D call: TRBD1 (6 bases). Per the germline V gene, CDR1 is SGHKS and CDR2 is YYEKEE (reference sequence). Trimming pared 4 bases from V and 6 bases from J, leaving 13 bases between. The CDR3 length is 13 residues. The CDR3 DNA reads as TGTGCCAGCAGCCAGACCAACAGGGATGGCTACACCTTC. It encodes CASSQTNRDGYTF.

This clone was observed a single time. J is TRBJ2-1 and V is TRBV5-1; no clear D. The CDR3 consists of 14 residues. Deletions cut 2 bases from V and 5 bases from J, with 11 bases between. From germline, CDR1 is SGHRS and CDR2 YFSETQ. The CDR3 loop reads CASSLSGTHNEQFF. In nucleotides, the CDR3 is TGCGCCAGCAGCTTAAGTGGTACCCACAATGAGCAGTTCTTC. Combining the CDR3 with reference TRBV5-1 and TRBJ2-1 gives the whole variable domain KAGVTQTPRYLIKTRGQQVTLSCSPISGHRSVSWYQQTPGQGLQFLFEYFSETQRNKGNFPGRFSGRQFSNSRSEMNVSTLELGDSALYLCASSLSGTHNEQFFGPGTRLTVL.